These T cell receptor beta chains were read from a single sample in a study of monozygotic twins with inflammatory bowel disease. TCRdb reworked the 5' RACE reads into one entry per CDR3 protein, no DNA. The listing contains approximately 160,000 distinct CDR3 sequences. The sequencing sample was made of blood. The receptors come from a human donor with ulcerative colitis or Crohn's disease, or a healthy co-twin of an affected twin (not recorded which). The CDR3 runs from the conserved cysteine through the conserved F or W. Fields, in order: J gene, V gene, CDR3 protein.

TRBJ1-1	TRBV6-6	CASKSNTGDTEVFF
TRBJ1-5	TRBV12-3/TRBV12-4	CASSPRGTLSNQPQHF
TRBJ2-5	TRBV7-2	CASSLASGLAADSCIF
TRBJ1-4	TRBV6-2/TRBV6-3	CASRRTGASATNEKLFF
TRBJ2-7	TRBV9	CASSVLAGGSAEQYF
TRBJ2-1	TRBV7-6	CASSLLRTSGVSYNEQFF
TRBJ2-5	TRBV5-4	CASSAQGLQETQYF
TRBJ1-1	TRBV5-4	CASSPPGRGHTEAFF
TRBJ1-2	TRBV7-9	CASSYRRGTGDHGYTF
TRBJ2-1	TRBV24-1	CATSDLGQTTGPSSYNEQFF
TRBJ2-1	TRBV5-6	CASSIQGSSYNEQFF
TRBJ2-1	TRBV4-1	CASSLGVRSYNEQFF
TRBJ2-7	TRBV27	CASSRNRDAYEQYF
TRBJ2-1	TRBV20-1	CSATNPTGVDNEQFF
TRBJ2-3	TRBV5-1	CASSLESMGGRDTQYF
TRBJ2-3	TRBV28	CASSYGLAGGQDTQYF
TRBJ1-5	TRBV28	CASSLSGPQHF
TRBJ1-6	TRBV4-2	CASSQVGGPGNSPLHF
TRBJ2-1	TRBV20-1	CSARPSGTGITGEQFF
TRBJ2-1	TRBV20-1	CSASQPGTSSVNEQFF
TRBJ2-1	TRBV5-6	CSEGTRGHEQFF
TRBJ1-1	TRBV3-1	CASSLGQGIMNTEAFF
TRBJ1-1	TRBV7-8	CASSLTGGSSTEAFF
TRBJ2-7	TRBV24-1	CATSDFQVVRTYEQYF